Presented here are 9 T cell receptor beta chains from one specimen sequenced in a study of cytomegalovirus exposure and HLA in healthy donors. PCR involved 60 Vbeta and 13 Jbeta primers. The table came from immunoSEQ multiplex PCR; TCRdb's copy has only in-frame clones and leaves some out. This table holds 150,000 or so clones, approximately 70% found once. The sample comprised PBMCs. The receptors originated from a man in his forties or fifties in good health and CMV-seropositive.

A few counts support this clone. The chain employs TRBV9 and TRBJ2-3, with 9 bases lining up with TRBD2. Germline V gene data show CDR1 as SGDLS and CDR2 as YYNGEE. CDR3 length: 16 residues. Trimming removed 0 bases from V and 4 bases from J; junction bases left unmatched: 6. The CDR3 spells CASSVGIAGASDTQYF. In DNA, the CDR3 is TGTGCCAGCAGCGTAGGGATAGCGGGGGCCTCAGATACGCAGTATTTT.

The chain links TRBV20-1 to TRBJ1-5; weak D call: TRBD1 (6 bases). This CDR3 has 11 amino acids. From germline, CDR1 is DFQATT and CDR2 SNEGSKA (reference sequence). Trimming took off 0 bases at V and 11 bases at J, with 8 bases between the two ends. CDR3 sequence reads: CSARDRGTQHF. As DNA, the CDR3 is TGCAGTGCTAGAGATAGGGGGACCCAGCATTTT.

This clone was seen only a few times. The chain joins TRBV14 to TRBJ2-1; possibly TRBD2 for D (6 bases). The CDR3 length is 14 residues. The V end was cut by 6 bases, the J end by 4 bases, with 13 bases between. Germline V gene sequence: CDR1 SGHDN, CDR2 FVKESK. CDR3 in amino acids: CASSQNGGYNEQFF. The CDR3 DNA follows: TGTGCCAGCAGTCAAAATGGGGGGTACAATGAGCAGTTCTTC.

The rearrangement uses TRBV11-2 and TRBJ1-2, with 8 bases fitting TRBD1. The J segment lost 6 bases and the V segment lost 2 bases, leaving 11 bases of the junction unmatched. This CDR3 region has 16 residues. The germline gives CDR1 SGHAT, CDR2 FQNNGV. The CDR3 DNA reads TGTGCCAGCAGCTTATCCCCCGGGACAGGCATTAATGGCTACACCTTC. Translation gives CASSLSPGTGINGYTF. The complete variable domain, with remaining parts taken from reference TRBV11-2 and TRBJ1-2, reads EAGVAQSPRYKIIEKRQSVAFWCNPISGHATLYWYQQILGQGPKLLIQFQNNGVVDDSQLPKDRFSAERLKGVDSTLKIQPAKLEDSAVYLCASSLSPGTGINGYTFGSGTRLTVV.

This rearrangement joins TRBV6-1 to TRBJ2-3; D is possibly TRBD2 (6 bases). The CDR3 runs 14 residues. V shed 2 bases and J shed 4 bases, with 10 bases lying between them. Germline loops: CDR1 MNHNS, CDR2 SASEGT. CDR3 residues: CASSERTGADTQYF. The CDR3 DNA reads TGTGCCAGCAGTGAACGTACGGGGGCAGATACGCAGTATTTT.

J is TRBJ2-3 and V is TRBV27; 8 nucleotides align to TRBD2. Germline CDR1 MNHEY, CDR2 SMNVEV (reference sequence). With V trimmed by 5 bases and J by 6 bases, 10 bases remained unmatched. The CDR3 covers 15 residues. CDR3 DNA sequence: TGTGCCAGCAGTCAAGTAGCGGGGAGTGGGGATACGCAGTATTTT. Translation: CASSQVAGSGDTQYF.

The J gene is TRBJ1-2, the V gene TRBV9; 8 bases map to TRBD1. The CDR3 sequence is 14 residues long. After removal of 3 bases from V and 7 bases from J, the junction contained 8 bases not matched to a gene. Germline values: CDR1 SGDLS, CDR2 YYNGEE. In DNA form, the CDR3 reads TGTGCCAGCAGCGGCCACACAGGGGGTTCTGGCTACACCTTC. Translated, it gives CASSGHTGGSGYTF.

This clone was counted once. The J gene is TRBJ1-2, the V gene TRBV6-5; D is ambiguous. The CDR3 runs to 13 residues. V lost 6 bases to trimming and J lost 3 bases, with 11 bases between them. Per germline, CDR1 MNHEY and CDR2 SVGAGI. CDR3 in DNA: TGTGCCAGCAGCTCGACACTTGACTATGGCTACACCTTC. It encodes CASSSTLDYGYTF.

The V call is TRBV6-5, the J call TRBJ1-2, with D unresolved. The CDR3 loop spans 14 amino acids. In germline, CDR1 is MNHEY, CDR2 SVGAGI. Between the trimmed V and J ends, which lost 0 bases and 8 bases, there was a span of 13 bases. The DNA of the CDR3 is TGTGCCAGCAGTTACTCGACGGCGGCTGGGGGCTACACCTTC. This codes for CASSYSTAAGGYTF.